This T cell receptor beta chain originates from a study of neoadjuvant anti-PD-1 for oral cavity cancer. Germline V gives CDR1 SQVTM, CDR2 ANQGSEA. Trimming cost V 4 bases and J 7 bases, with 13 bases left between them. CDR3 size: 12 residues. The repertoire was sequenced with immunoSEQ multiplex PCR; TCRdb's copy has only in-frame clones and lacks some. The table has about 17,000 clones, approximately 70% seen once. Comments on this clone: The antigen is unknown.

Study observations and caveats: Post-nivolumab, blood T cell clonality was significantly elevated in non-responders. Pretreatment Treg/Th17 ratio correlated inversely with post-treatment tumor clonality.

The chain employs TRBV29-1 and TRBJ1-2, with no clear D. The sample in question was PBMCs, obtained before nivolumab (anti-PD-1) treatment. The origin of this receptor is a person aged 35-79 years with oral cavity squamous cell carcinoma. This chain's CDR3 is CSVVSGKIGYTF. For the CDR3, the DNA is TGCAGCGTTGTGTCCGGGAAGATTGGCTACACCTTC. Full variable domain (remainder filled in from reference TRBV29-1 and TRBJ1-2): SAVISQKPSRDICQRGTSLTIQCQVDSQVTMMFWYRQQPGQSLTLIATANQGSEATYESGFVIDKFPISRPNLTFSTLTVSNMSPEDSSIYLCSVVSGKIGYTFGSGTRLTVV.